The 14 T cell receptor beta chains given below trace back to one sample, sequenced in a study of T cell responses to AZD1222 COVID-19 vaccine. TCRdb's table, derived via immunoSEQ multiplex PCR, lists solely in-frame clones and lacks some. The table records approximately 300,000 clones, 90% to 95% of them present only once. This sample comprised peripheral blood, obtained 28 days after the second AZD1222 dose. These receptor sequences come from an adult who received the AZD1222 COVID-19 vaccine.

The CDR3 DNA reads as TGTGCCTGGAGCCCCCCGGGACAAGCGAATGGCTACACCTTC. It translates to CAWSPPGQANGYTF. This chain connects TRBV30 to TRBJ1-2; the D gene is possibly TRBD1 (6 bases). The germline CDR1 and CDR2 sequences are GTSNPN and SVGIG (reference sequence). Between the trimmed V and J ends, which lost 3 bases and 6 bases, there was a span of 17 bases. The CDR3 spans 14 residues.

The CDR3 sequence is CASSQGSVISQETQYF. Here the CDR3 DNA reads TGTGCCAGCAGCCAAGGATCGGTAATTTCCCAAGAGACCCAGTACTTC. The chain employs TRBV3-1 (or the pseudogene TRBV3-2) and TRBJ2-5, with D uncertain. The CDR3 consists of 16 residues. The V end was cut by 1 base, the J end by 1 base, with 13 bases between. Germline CDR1 and CDR2: LGHDT and YNNKEL (reference sequence).

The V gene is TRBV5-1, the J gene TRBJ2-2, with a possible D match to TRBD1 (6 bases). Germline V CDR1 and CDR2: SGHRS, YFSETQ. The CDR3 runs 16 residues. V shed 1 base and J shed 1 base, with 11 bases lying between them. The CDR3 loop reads CASSLIAQGNTGELFF. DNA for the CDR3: TGCGCCAGCAGCTTGATCGCACAGGGGAACACCGGGGAGCTGTTTTTT.

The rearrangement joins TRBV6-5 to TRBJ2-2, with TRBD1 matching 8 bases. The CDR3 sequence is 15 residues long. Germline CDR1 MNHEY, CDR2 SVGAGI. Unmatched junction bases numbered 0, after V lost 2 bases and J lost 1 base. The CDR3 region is CASSYGQGNTGELFF. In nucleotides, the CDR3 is TGTGCCAGCAGTTACGGACAGGGGAACACCGGGGAGCTGTTTTTT.

CDR3 nucleotide sequence: TGTGCCAGCAGTTTATTTCAGGGGGCGAGTGAAAAACTGTTTTTT. It yields the protein CASSLFQGASEKLFF. The J gene is TRBJ1-4, the V gene TRBV28, with TRBD1 identical over 8 bases. CDR3 length: 15 residues. Unmatched junction bases numbered 5, after V lost 1 base and J lost 7 bases. Germline V gene data show CDR1 as MDHEN and CDR2 as SYDVKM. The full variable domain, rest sourced from reference TRBV28 and TRBJ1-4, is DVKVTQSSRYLVKRTGEKVFLECVQDMDHENMFWYRQDPGLGLRLIYFSYDVKMKEKGDIPEGYSVSREKKERFSLILESASTNQTSMYLCASSLFQGASEKLFFGSGTQLSVL.

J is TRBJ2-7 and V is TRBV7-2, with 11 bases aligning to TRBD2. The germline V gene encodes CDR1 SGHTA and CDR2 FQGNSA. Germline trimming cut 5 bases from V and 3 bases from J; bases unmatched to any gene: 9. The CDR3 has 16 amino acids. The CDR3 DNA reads TGTGCCAGCAGCCTACACCTAGCGGGAGGTTACTACGAGCAGTACTTC. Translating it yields CASSLHLAGGYYEQYF.

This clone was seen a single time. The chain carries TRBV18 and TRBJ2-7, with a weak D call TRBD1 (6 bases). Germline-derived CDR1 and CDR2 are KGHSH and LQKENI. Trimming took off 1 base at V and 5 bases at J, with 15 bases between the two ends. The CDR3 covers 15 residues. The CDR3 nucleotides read TGTGCCAGCTCACCACGGGCGACAGGTGTGGACGAGCAGTACTTC. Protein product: CASSPRATGVDEQYF.

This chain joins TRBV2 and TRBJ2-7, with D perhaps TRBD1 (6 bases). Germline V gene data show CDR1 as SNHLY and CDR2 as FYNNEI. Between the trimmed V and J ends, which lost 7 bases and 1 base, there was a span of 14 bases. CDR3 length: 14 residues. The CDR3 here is CASKMDSQSYEQYF. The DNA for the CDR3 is TGTGCCAGCAAAATGGACAGTCAGTCCTACGAGCAGTACTTC.

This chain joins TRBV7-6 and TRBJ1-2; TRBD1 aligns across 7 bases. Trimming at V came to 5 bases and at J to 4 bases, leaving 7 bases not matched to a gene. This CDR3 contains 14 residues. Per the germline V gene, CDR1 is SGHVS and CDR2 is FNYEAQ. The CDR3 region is CASSDGTAVYGYTF. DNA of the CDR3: TGTGCCAGCAGCGATGGGACAGCCGTCTATGGCTACACCTTC.

CDR3 coding DNA: TGTGCCAGCAGCTTAACAGAGAATCAGCCCCAGCATTTT. Translated: CASSLTENQPQHF. The chain couples TRBV11-1 to TRBJ1-5; D unclear. The germline CDR1 and CDR2 sequences are SGHAT and FQDESV (reference sequence). The CDR3 spans 13 residues. V shed 2 bases and J shed 4 bases, with 6 bases lying between them. The complete variable domain, with remaining parts taken from reference TRBV11-1 and TRBJ1-5, reads EAEVAQSPRYKITEKSQAVAFWCDPISGHATLYWYRQILGQGPELLVQFQDESVVDDSQLPKDRFSAERLKGVDSTLKIQPAELGDSAMYLCASSLTENQPQHFGDGTRLSIL.

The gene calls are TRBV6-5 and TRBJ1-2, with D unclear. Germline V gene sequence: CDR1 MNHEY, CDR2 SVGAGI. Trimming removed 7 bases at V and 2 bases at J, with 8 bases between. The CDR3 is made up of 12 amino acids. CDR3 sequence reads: CASTGVNYGYTF. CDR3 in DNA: TGTGCCAGCACCGGGGTAAACTATGGCTACACCTTC.

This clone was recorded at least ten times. In DNA, the CDR3 is TGTGCCAGCAGTGGGTCTGGGGAGCGCGAGCAGTACTTC. Residues: CASSGSGEREQYF. The rearrangement joins TRBV2 to TRBJ2-7; D may be TRBD2 (5 bases). Deletions cut 4 bases from V and 6 bases from J, with 13 bases between. Germline values: CDR1 SNHLY, CDR2 FYNNEI. This CDR3 spans 13 amino acids.

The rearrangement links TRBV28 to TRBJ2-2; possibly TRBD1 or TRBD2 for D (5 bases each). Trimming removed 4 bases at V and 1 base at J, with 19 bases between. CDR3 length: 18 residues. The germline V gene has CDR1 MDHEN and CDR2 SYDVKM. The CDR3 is CASSSGAGGAWNTGELFF. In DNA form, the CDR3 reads TGTGCCAGCAGTTCCGGGGCGGGTGGCGCCTGGAACACCGGGGAGCTGTTTTTT. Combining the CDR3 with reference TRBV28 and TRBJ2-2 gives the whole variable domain DVKVTQSSRYLVKRTGEKVFLECVQDMDHENMFWYRQDPGLGLRLIYFSYDVKMKEKGDIPEGYSVSREKKERFSLILESASTNQTSMYLCASSSGAGGAWNTGELFFGEGSRLTVL.

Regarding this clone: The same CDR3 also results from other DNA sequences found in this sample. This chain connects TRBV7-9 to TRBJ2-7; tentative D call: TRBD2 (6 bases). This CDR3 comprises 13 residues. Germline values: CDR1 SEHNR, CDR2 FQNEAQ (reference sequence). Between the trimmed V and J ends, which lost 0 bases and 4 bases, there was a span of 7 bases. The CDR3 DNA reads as TGTGCCAGCAGCTTAGCGGGGGGTTACGAGCAGTACTTC. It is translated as CASSLAGGYEQYF.